This TCR beta chain is from a study of blood T cell repertoires in COVID-19. Whole-study context: COVID-19 samples from acute and convalescent phases originated in the United States, Italy and Spain. T cells, B-cell-depleted T cells, or PBMCs provided the cDNA or gDNA that served as material.

In the study's own analysis: By means of reference gene primer amplification, nucleated cell counts were estimated. Clones were sequenced by immunoSEQ multiplex PCR, and TCRdb holds only the in-frame ones, with some missing. V and J calls and clone size come straight from that table; D and trimming were deduced from the DNA. The sample lists over 45,000 clones, 80% to 85% occurring once. The J segment lost 5 bases and the V segment lost 2 bases, leaving 6 bases of the junction unmatched. Germline lookup yields CDR1 LGHNA and CDR2 YNFKEQ. The CDR3 has 15 amino acids. The sequenced sample was peripheral blood. The sequence was obtained from a woman in her fifties or sixties with acute or convalescent COVID-19. The rearrangement uses TRBV4-2 and TRBJ1-2, with 9 bases lining up with TRBD1. The CDR3 DNA reads as TGTGCCAGCAGCCAACGGACAGGGGAGGGGTATGGCTACACCTTC. This translates into CASSQRTGEGYGYTF.